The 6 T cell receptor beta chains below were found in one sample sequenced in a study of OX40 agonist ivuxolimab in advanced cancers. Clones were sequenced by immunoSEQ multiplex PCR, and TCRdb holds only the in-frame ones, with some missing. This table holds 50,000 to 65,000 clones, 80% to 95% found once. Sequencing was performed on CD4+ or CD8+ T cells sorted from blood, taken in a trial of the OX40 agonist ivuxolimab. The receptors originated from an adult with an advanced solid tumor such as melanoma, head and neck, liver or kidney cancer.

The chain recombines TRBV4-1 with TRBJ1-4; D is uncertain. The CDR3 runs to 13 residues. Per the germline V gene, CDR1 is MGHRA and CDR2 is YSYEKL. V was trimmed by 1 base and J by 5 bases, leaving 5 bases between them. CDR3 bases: TGCGCCAGCAGCCAAGCCCTAAATGAAAAACTGTTTTTT. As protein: CASSQALNEKLFF.

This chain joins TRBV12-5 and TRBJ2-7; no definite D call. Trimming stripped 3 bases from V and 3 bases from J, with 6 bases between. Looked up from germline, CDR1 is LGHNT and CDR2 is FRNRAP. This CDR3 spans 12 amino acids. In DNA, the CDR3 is TGTGCTAGTGGTTTAGCCATCTACGAGCAGTACTTC. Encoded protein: CASGLAIYEQYF.

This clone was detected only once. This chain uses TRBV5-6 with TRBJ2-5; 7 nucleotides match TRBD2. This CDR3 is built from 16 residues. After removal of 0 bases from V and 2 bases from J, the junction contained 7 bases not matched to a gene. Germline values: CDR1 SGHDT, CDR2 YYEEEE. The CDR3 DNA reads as TGTGCCAGCAGCTTGGCCGCGAGGACTAGTCAAGAGACCCAGTACTTC. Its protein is CASSLAARTSQETQYF.

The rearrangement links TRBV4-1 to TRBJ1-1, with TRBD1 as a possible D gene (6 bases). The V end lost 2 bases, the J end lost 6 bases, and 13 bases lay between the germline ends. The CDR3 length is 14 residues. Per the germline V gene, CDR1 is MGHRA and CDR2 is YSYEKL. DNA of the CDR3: TGCGCCAGCAGCCAATCGCTGGGGGCGGCTGAAGCTTTCTTT. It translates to CASSQSLGAAEAFF.

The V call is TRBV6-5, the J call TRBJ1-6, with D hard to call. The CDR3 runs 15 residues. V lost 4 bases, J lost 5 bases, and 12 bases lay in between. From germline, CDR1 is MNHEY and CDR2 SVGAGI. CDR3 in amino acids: CASSSHRRDNSPLHF. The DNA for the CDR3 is TGTGCCAGCAGTTCGCATAGAAGAGATAATTCACCCCTCCACTTT.

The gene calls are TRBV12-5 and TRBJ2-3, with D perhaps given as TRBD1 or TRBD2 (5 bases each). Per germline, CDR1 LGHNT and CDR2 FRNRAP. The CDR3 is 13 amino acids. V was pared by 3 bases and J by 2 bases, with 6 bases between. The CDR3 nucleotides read TGTGCTAGTGGTTTCGGGGCCACAGATACGCAGTATTTT. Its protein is CASGFGATDTQYF.